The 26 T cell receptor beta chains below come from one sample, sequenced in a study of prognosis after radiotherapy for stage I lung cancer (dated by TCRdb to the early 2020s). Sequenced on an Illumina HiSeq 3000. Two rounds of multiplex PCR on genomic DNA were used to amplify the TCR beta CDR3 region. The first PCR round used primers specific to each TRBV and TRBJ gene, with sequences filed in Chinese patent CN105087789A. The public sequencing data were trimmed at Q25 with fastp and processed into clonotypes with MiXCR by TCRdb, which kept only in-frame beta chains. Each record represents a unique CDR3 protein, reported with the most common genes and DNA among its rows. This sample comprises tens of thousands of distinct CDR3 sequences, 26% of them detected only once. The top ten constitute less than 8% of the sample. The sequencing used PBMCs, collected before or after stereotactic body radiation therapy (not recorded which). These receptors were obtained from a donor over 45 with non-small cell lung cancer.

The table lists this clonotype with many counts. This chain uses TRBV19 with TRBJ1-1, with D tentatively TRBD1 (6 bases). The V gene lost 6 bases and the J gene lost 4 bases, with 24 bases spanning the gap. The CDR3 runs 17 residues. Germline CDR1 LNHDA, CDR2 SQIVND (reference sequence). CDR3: CASRAQSSGGRFTEAFF. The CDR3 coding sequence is TGTGCCAGTAGGGCGCAGTCCTCGGGGGGCCGGTTCACTGAAGCTTTCTTT.

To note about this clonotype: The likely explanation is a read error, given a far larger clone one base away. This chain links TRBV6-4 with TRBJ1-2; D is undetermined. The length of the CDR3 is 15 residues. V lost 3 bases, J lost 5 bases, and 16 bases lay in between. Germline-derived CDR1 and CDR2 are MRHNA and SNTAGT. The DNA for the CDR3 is TGTGCCAGCAGTGAAGCAACCCAGCGGAGGTATGGCTACACCTTC. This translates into CASSEATQRRYGYTF.

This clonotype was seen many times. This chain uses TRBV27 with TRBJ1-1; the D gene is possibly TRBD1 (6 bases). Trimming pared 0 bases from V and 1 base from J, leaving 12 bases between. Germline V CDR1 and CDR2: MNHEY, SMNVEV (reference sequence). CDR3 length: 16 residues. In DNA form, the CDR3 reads TGTGCCAGCAGTTTATCGGCAGGGGAAAGGAACACTGAAGCTTTCTTT. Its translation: CASSLSAGERNTEAFF.

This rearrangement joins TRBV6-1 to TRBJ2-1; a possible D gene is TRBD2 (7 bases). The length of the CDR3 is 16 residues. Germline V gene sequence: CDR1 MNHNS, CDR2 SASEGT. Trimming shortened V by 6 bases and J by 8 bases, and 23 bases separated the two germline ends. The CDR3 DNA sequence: TGTGCCAGCAGCAAGACTAGCTGGGGGCAACGGGATGAGCAGTTCTTC. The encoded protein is CASSKTSWGQRDEQFF.

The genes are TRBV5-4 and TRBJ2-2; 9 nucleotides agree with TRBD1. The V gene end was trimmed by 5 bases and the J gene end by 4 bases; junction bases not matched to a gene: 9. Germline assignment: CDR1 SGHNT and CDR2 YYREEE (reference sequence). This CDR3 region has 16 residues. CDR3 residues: CASSRTGGASTGELFF. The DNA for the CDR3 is TGTGCCAGCAGTCGTACAGGGGGCGCTAGCACCGGGGAGCTGTTTTTT.

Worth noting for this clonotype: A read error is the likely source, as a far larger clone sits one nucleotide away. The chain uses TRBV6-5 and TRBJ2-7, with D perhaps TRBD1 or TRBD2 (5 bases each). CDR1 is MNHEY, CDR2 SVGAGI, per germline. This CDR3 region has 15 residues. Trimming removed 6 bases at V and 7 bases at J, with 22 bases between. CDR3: CASRPPGDGWSEQYF. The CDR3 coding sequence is TGTGCCAGCAGGCCCCCCGGGGACGGCTGGAGTGAGCAGTACTTC.

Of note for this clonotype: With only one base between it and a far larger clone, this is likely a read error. The DNA for the CDR3 is TGTACCAGCAGTTCAGGAGGGTCCTCACCCCTCCACTTT. Protein product: CTSSSGGSSPLHF. The chain links TRBV28 to TRBJ1-6; D remains unclear. The germline gives CDR1 MDHEN, CDR2 SYDVKM. The CDR3 contains 13 residues.

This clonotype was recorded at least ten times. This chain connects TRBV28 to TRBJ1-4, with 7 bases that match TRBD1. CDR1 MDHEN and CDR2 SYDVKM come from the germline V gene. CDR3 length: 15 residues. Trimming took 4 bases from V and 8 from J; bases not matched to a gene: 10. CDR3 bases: TGTGCCAGCAGTTCACAACAGGGGTGGGGGGAAAAACTGTTTTTT. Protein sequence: CASSSQQGWGEKLFF.

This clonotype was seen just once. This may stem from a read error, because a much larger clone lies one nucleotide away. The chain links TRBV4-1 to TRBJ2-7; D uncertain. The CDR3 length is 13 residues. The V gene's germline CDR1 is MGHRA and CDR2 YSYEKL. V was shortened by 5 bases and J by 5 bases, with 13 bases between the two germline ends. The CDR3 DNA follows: TGCGCCAGCAGCGAGGAGCCCCCGGACGAGCAGTACTTC. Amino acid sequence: CASSEEPPDEQYF.

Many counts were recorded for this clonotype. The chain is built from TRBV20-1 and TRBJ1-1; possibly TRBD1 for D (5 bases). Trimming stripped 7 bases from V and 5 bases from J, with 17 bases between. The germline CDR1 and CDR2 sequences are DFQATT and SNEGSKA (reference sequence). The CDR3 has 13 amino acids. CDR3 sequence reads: CSVPHSGGTEAFF. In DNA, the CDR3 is TGCAGTGTTCCTCACAGCGGGGGAACTGAAGCTTTCTTT.

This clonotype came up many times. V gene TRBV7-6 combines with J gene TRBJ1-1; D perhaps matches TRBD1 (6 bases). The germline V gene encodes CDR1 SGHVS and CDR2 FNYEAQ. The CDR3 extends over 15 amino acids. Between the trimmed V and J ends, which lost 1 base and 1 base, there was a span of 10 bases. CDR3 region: CASSLGGTRNTEAFF. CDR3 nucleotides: TGTGCCAGCAGCTTAGGGGGGACAAGGAACACTGAAGCTTTCTTT.

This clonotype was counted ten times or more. CDR3 sequence (DNA): TGTGCCAGCAGTTACGCGGGGGGGGGTCGGGAGACCCAGTACTTC. Its translation is CASSYAGGGRETQYF. The chain links TRBV6-2 or TRBV6-3 to TRBJ2-5; 9 bases fit TRBD2. CDR3 size: 15 residues. V trimming: 2 bases; J trimming: 5 bases; junction bases outside the gene matches: 6. Germline CDR1 reads MNHEY; CDR2 reads SVGEGT.

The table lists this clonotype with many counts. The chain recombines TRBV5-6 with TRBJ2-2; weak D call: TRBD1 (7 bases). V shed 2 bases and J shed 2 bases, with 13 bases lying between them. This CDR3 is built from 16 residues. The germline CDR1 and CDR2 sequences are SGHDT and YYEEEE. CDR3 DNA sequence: TGTGCCAGCAGCTTTGGGCAGGGGGGAAACACCGGGGAGCTGTTTTTT. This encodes CASSFGQGGNTGELFF.

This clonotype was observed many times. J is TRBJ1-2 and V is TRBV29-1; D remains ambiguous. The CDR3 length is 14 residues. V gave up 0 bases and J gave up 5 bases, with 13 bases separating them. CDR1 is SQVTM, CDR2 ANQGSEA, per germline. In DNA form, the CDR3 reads TGCAGCGTTGAAGATGCTAGAACCTCATATGGCTACACCTTC. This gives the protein CSVEDARTSYGYTF.

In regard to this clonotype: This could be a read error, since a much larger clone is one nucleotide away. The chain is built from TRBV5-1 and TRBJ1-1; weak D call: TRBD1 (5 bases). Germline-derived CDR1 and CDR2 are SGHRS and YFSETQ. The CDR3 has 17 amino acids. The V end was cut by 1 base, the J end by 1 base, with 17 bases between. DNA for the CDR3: TGCGCCAGCAGCTTGAGTTTTGTAGGGGCAGGGAACACTGAAGCTTTCTTT. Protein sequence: CASSLSFVGAGNTEAFF.

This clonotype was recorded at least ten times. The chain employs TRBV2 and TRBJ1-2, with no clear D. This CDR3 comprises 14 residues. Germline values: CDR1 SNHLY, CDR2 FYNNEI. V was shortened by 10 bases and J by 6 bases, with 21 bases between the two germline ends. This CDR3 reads CATLGGRRNDGYTF. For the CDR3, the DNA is TGTGCCACGTTGGGTGGCAGAAGAAACGATGGCTACACCTTC. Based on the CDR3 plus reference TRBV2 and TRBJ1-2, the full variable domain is EPEVTQTPSHQVTQMGQEVILRCVPISNHLYFYWYRQILGQKVEFLVSFYNNEISEKSEIFDDQFSVERPDGSNFTLKIRSTKLEDSAMYFCATLGGRRNDGYTFGSGTRLTVV.

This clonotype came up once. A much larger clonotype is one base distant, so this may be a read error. The CDR3 here is CASSEVPWELFF. The CDR3 bases are TGTGCCAGCAGTGAAGTACCCTGGGAGCTGTTTTTT. J is TRBJ2-2 and V is TRBV6-1, with no clear D. The ends were cut back, 1 base at V and 9 bases at J, with 6 bases in the middle. Germline CDR1 MNHNS, CDR2 SASEGT. This CDR3 contains 12 residues.

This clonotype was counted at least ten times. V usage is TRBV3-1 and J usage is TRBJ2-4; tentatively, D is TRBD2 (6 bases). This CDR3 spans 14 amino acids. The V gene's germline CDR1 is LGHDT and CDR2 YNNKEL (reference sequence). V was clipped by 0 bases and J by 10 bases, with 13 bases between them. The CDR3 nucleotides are TGTGCCAGCAGCCAAGATTCCGGGGGAAGAATTCAGTACTTC. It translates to CASSQDSGGRIQYF. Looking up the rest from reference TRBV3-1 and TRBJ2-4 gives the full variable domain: DTAVSQTPKYLVTQMGNDKSIKCEQNLGHDTMYWYKQDSKKFLKIMFSYNNKELIINETVPNRFSPKSPDKAHLNLHINSLELGDSAVYFCASSQDSGGRIQYFGAGTRLSVL.

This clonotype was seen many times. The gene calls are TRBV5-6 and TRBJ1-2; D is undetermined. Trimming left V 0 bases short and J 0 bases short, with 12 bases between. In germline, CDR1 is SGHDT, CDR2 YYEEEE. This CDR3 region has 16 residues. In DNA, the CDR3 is TGTGCCAGCAGCTTGGCCAGGCAGCTCGCTAACTATGGCTACACCTTC. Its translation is CASSLARQLANYGYTF.

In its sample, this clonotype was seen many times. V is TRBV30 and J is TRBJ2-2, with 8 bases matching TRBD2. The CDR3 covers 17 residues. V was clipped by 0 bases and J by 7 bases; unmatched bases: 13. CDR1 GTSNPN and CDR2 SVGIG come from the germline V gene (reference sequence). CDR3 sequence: CAWSVRGPGGVGGELFF. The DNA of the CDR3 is TGTGCCTGGAGTGTACGGGGACCCGGGGGGGTCGGCGGGGAGCTGTTTTTT.

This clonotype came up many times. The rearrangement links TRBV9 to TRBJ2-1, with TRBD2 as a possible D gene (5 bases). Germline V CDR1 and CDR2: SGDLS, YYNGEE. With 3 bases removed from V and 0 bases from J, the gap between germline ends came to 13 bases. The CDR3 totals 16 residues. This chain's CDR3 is CASSGGSGSSYNEQFF. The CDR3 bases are TGTGCCAGCAGCGGGGGTTCGGGGAGCTCCTACAATGAGCAGTTCTTC.

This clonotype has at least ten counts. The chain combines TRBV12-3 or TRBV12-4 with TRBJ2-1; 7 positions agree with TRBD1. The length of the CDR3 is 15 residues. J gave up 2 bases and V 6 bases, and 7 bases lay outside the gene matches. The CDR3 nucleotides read TGTGCCAGCAGAAGAACAGGGGTAACCTACAATGAGCAGTTCTTC. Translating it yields CASRRTGVTYNEQFF.

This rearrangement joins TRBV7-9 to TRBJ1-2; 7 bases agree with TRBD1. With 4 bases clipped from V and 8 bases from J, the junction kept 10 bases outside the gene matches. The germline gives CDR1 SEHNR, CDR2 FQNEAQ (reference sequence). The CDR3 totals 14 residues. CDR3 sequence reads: CASSWGAAQGGYTF. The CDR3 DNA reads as TGTGCCAGCAGCTGGGGGGCAGCACAGGGGGGCTACACCTTC.

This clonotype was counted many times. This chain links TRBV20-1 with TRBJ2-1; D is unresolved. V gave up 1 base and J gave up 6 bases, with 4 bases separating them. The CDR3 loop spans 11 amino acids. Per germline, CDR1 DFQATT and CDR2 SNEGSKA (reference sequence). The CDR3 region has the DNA TGCAGTGCTAGAGCGGGCAATGAGCAGTTCTTC. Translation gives CSARAGNEQFF.

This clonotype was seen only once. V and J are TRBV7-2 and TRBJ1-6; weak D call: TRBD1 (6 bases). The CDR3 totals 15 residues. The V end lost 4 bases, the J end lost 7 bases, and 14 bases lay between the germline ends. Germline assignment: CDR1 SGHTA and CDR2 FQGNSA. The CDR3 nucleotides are TGTGCCAGCAGCTCGTATAGGGGGGGAAATTCACCCCTCCACTTT. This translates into CASSSYRGGNSPLHF. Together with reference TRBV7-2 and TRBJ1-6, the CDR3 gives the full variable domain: GAGVSQSPSNKVTEKGKDVELRCDPISGHTALYWYRQSLGQGLEFLIYFQGNSAPDKSGLPSDRFSAERTGGSVSTLTIQRTQQEDSAVYLCASSSYRGGNSPLHFGNGTRLTVT.

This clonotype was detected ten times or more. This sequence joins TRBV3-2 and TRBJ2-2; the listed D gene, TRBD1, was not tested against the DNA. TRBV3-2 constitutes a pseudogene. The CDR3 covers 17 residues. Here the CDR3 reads CASSQGSRDRAAGELFF. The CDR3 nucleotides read TGTGCCAGCAGCCAAGGGTCCCGGGACAGGGCCGCCGGGGAGCTGTTTTTT.